This T cell receptor beta chain was captured by sequencing in a study of graft-versus-host responses after intestinal transplantation. Study-level points and caveats: Elevated graft-versus-host to host-versus-graft clonal ratios in allografts were recorded for patients with graft-donor T cell macrochimerism. The highest levels of circulating GvH clones went along with early declines in HvG clones after transplant.

Per germline, CDR1 SGHNT and CDR2 YYREEE (reference sequence). There are 14 residues in the CDR3. As to this clone: The antigen remains undetermined. One junction end does not reproduce the germline sequence, and a read error may be involved.

The assay was immunoSEQ multiplex PCR, and TCRdb's table has in-frame clones only and misses some. Among under 95,000 clones listed, around 90% were seen once. The chain links TRBV5-4 to TRBJ1-3; possibly TRBD1 for D (5 bases). The clonotype comes from a human donor who was the organ donor for an intestinal transplant. Sequencing used unstimulated CD4+ T cells sorted from spleen or lymph node cells, obtained before transplant. DNA of the CDR3: TGTGCCAGCAGCGTGACAGCCTCTCGAAACACCATATATTTT. Its protein product is CASSVTASRNTIYF.